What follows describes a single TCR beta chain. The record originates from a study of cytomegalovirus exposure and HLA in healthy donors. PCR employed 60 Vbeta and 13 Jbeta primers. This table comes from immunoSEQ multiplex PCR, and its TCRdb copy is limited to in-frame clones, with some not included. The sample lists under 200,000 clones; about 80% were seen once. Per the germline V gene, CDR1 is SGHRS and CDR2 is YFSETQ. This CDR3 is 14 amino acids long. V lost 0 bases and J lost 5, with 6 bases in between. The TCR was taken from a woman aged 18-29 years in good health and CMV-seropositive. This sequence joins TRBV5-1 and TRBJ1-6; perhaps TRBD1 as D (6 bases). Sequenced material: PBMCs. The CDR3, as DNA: TGCGCCAGCAGCTTGGGACAGGATAATTCACCCCTCCACTTT. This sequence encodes CASSLGQDNSPLHF.